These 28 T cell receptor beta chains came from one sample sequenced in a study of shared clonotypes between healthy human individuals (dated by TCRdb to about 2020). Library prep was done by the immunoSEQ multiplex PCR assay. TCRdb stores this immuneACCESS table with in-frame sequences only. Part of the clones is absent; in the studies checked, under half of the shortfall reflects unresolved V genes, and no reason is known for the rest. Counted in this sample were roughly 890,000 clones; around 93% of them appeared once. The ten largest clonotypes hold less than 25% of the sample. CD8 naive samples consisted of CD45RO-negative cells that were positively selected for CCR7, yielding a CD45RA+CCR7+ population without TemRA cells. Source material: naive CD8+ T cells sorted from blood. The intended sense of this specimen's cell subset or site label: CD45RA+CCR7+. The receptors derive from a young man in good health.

For the CDR3, the DNA is TGCGCCAGCAGCCCTGGGACAGGGCAGTTGGGCACTGAAGCTTTCTTT. It codes for CASSPGTGQLGTEAFF. This chain uses TRBV5-1 with TRBJ1-1; 9 positions agree with TRBD1. With V trimmed by 4 bases and J by 4 bases, 11 bases remained unmatched. Germline V gene data show CDR1 as SGHRS and CDR2 as YFSETQ. The CDR3 length is 16 residues.

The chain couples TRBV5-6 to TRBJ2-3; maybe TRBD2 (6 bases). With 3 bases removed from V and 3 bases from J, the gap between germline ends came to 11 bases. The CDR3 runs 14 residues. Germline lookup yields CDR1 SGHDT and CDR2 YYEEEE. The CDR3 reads CASSWGGRTDTQYF. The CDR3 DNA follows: TGTGCCAGCAGCTGGGGAGGACGGACAGATACGCAGTATTTT.

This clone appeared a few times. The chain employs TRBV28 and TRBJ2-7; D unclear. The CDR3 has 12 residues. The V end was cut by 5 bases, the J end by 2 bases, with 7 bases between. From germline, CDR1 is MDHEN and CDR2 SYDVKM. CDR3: CASSEHTYEQYF. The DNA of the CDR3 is TGTGCCAGCAGTGAACACACCTACGAGCAGTACTTC.

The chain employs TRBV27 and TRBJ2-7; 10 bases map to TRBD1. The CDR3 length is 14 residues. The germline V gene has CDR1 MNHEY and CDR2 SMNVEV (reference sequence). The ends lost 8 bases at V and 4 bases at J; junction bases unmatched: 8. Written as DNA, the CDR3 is TGTGCCAGCGGGATGGGACAGGGGTGGTACGAGCAGTACTTC. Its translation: CASGMGQGWYEQYF.

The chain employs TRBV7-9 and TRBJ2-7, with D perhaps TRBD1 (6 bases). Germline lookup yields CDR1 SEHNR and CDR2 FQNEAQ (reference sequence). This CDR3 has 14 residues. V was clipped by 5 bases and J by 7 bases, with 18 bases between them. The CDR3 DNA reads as TGTGCCAGCAGCCCACCGACAGGATTTGGGGAGCAGTACTTC. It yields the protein CASSPPTGFGEQYF.

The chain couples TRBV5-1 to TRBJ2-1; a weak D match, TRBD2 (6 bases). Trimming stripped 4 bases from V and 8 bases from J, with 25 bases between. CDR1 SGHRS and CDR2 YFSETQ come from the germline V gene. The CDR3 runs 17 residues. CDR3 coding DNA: TGCGCCAGCAGCGACGTCGACGAAGCGGGCAGCCTATATGAGCAGTTCTTC. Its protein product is CASSDVDEAGSLYEQFF. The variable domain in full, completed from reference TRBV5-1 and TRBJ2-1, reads KAGVTQTPRYLIKTRGQQVTLSCSPISGHRSVSWYQQTPGQGLQFLFEYFSETQRNKGNFPGRFSGRQFSNSRSEMNVSTLELGDSALYLCASSDVDEAGSLYEQFFGPGTRLTVL.

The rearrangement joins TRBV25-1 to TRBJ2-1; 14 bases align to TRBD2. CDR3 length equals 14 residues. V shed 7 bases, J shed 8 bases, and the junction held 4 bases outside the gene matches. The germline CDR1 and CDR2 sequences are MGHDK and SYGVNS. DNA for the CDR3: TGTGCCAGCAACGGACTAGCGGGAGGAGATGAGCAGTTCTTC. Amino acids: CASNGLAGGDEQFF.

The CDR3 protein is CASSQESQANTEAFF. The CDR3 coding sequence is TGCGCCAGCAGCCAAGAATCGCAGGCGAACACTGAAGCTTTCTTT. The chain is built from TRBV4-1 and TRBJ1-1; D ambiguous. CDR1 is MGHRA and CDR2 is YSYEKL in the germline V gene. V was shortened by 0 bases and J by 1 base, with 9 bases between the two germline ends. This CDR3 is built from 15 residues.

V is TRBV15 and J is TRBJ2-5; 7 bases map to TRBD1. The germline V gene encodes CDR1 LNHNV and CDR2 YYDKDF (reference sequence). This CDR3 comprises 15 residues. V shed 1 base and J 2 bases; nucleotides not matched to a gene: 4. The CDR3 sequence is CATSRADRVQETQYF. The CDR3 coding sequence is TGTGCCACCAGCAGAGCAGACAGGGTGCAAGAGACCCAGTACTTC.

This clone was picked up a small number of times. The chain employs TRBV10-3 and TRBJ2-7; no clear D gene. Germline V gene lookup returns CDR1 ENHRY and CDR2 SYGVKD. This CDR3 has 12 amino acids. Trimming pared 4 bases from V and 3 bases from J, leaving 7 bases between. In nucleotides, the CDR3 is TGTGCCATCAGTGTGAAGAGCTACGAGCAGTACTTC. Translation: CAISVKSYEQYF.

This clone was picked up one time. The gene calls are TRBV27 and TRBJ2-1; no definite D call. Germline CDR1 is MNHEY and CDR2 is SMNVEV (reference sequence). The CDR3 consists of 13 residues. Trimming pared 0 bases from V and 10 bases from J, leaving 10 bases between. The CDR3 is CASSLSKLSEQFF. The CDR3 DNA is TGTGCCAGCAGTTTATCGAAGCTTTCGGAGCAGTTCTTC.

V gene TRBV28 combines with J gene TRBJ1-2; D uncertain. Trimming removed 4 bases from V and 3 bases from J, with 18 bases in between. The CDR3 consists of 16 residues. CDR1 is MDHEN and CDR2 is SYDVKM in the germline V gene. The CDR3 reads CASSSLVAGFHYGYTF. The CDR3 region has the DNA TGTGCCAGCAGTTCATTGGTGGCGGGGTTTCACTATGGCTACACCTTC.

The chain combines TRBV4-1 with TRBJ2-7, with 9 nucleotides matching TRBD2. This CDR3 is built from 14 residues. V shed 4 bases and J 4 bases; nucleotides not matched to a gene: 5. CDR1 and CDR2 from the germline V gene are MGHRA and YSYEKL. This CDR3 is CASSPLAGAYEQYF. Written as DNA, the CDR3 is TGCGCCAGCAGCCCTTTAGCGGGAGCTTACGAGCAGTACTTC.

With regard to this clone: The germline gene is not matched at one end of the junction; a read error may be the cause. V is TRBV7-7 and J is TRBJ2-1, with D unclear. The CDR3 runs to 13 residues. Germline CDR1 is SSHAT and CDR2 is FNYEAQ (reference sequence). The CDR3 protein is CASSLGINNEQFF. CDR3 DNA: TGTGCTAGCAGTTTGGGGATCAACAATGAGCAGTTCTTC.

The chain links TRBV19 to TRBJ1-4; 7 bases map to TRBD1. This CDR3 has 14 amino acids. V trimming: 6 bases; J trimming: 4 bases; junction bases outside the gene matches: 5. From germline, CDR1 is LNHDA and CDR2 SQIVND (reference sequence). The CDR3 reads CASRNRDSNEKLFF. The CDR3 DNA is TGTGCCAGTAGAAACCGGGACAGTAATGAAAAACTGTTTTTT.

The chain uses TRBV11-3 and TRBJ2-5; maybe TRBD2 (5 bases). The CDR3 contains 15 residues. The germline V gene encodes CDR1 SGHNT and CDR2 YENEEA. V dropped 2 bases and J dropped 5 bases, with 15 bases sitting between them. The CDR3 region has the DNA TGTGCCAGCAGCTTATCTAGGGCGGGTCGGGAGACCCAGTACTTC. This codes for CASSLSRAGRETQYF.

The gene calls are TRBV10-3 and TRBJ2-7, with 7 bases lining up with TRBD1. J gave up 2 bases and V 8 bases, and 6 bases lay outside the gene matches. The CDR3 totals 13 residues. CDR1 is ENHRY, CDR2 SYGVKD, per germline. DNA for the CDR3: TGTGCCATCGGCCCCGGGACAGCCTACGAGCAGTACTTC. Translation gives CAIGPGTAYEQYF.

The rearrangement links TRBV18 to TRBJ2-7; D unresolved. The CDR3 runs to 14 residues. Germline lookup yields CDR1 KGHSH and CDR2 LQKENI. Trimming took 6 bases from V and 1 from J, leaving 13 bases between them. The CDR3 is CASSYVDGSYEQYF. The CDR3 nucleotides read TGTGCCAGCTCGTATGTGGATGGGTCCTACGAGCAGTACTTC.

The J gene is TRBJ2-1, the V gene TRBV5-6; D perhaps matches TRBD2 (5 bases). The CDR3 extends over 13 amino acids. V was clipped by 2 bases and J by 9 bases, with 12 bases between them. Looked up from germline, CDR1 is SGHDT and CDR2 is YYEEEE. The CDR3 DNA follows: TGTGCCAGCAGCTTAGCGGTCTCGAGTGAGCAGTTCTTC. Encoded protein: CASSLAVSSEQFF.

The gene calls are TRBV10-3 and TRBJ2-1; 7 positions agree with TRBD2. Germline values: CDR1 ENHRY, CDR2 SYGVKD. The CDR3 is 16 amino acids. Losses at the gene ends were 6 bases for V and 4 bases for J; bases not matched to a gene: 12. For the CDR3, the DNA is TGTGCCATCAGCCTTGAGAGAAGCGGGGTTTACAATGAGCAGTTCTTC. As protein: CAISLERSGVYNEQFF.

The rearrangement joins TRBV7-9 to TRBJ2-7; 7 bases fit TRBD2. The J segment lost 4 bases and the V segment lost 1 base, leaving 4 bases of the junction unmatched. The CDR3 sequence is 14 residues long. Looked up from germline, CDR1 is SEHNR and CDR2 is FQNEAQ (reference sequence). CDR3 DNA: TGTGCCAGCAGCTTAGGCGGGAGAGAATACGAGCAGTACTTC. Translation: CASSLGGREYEQYF. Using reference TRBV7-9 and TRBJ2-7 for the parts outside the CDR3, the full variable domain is DTGVSQNPRHKITKRGQNVTFRCDPISEHNRLYWYRQTLGQGPEFLTYFQNEAQLEKSRLLSDRFSAERPKGSFSTLEIQRTEQGDSAMYLCASSLGGREYEQYFGPGTRLTVT.

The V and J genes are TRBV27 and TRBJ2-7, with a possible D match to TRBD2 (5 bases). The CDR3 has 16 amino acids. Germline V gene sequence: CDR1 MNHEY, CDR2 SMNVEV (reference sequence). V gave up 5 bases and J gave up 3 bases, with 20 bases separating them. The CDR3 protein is CASSVGTGLGIYEQYF. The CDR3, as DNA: TGTGCCAGCAGTGTCGGTACGGGATTGGGGATCTACGAGCAGTACTTC.

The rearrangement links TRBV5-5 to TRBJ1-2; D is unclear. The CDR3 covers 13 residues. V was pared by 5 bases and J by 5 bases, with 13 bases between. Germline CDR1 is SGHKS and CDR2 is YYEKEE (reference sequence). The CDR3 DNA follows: TGTGCCAGCAGTCTCAGCGTTCGGTATGGCTACACCTTC. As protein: CASSLSVRYGYTF.

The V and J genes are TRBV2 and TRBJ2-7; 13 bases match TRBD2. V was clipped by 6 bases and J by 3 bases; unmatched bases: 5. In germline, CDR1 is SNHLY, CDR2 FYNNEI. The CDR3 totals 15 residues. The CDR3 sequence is CASSELAGGIYEQYF. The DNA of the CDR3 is TGTGCCAGCAGCGAACTAGCGGGAGGGATCTACGAGCAGTACTTC.

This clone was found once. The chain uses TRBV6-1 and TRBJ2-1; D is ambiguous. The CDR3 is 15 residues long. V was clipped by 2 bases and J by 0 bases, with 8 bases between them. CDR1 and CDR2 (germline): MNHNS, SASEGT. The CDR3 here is CASSETPGSYNEQFF. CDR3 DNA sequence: TGTGCCAGCAGTGAAACACCTGGCTCCTACAATGAGCAGTTCTTC.

The CDR3 DNA reads as TGTGCCACCCGATTCGGGCCGGGAGAACGAGATACGCAGTATTTT. Amino acids: CATRFGPGERDTQYF. The chain is built from TRBV19 and TRBJ2-3; perhaps TRBD2 as D (6 bases). V lost 10 bases, J lost 5 bases, and 22 bases lay in between. CDR3 length: 15 amino acids. The germline CDR1 and CDR2 sequences are LNHDA and SQIVND (reference sequence).

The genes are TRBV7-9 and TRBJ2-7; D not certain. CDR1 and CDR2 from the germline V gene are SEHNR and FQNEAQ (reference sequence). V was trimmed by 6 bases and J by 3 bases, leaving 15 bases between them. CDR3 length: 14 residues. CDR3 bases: TGTGCCAGCAGTTCCTCTAACAGAAGCTACGAGCAGTACTTC. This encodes CASSSSNRSYEQYF.

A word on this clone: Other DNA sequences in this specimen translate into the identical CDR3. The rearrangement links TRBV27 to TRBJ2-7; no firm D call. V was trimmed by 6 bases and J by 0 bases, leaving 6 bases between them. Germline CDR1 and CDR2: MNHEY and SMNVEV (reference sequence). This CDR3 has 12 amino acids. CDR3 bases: TGTGCCAGCAGCCCGAGCTCCTACGAGCAGTACTTC. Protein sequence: CASSPSSYEQYF.